The clone carrying this T cell receptor (beta chain) was detected only a few times. Its cognate antigen is unknown. This table comes from immunoSEQ multiplex PCR, and its TCRdb copy is limited to in-frame clones, with some not included. The sample lists some 250,000 clones, nearly 90% occurring once. The data belong to a study of cytomegalovirus exposure and HLA in healthy donors. Broader study findings: Altogether, 160 or so TCR beta chains were recorded as cytomegalovirus-associated.

CDR3 size: 12 residues. Germline values: CDR1 SQVTM, CDR2 ANQGSEA. Trimming took 4 bases from V and 7 from J, leaving 13 bases between them. The material sequenced was PBMCs. The TCR sequence derives from a woman between 18 and 29 years old in good health and CMV-seronegative. This rearrangement joins TRBV29-1 to TRBJ1-2; D is unclear. This CDR3 is CSVGLYQFGYTF. As DNA, the CDR3 is TGCAGCGTTGGACTCTACCAATTTGGCTACACCTTC.